The sequence of this TCR beta chain was determined in a study of post-analysis software for immune sequencing data. The overall study: The disease courses spanned relapsing-remitting, secondary progressive and progressive-relapsing forms of multiple sclerosis. General study results and limits: When compared against controls, multiple sclerosis patients showed significantly lower normalized Chao1 diversity.

The library was made from cDNA and included unique molecular identifiers. T cells, about 0.9 to 11 million of them, yielded approximately 500,000 cDNA molecules. MiXCR, run by TCRdb on the PCR reads, gives a single entry per CDR3 protein. The data hold under 900,000 distinct CDR3 sequences, with approximately 50% observed a single time. As to this clonotype: Its antigen is not known.

The TCR sequence derives from a girl aged 5-17 years with multiple sclerosis. The sample comprised blood.

Here the CDR3 reads CSLRRNEQFF. CDR3 DNA: TGCAGTCTTCGAAGGAATGAGCAGTTCTTC. The chain has TRBV20-1 and TRBJ2-7, with D uncertain. The J call could be wrong; TRBJ2-1 is a better fit for the DNA end. Germline CDR1 and CDR2: DFQATT and SNEGSKA (reference sequence). The CDR3 consists of 10 residues.